This TCR beta chain is drawn from a study of blood T cell repertoires in COVID-19. Study background: COVID-19 samples, acute and convalescent, were from the United States, Italy and Spain. T cells, B-cell-depleted T cells, or PBMCs provided the cDNA or gDNA that served as material.

The CDR3 loop spans 15 amino acids. Authors' methods: Reference gene primer amplification gave nucleated cell count estimates. The repertoire was sequenced with immunoSEQ multiplex PCR; TCRdb's copy has only in-frame clones and lacks some. Clone size and V and J calls were adopted from that table, with D and trimming inferred from the DNA. The sample lists 200,000 to 250,000 clones, 92% occurring once. This chain links TRBV21-1 with TRBJ1-6. TRBV21-1 is tagged as a pseudogene. Sequenced input: peripheral blood. The sequence came from a man aged 25 to 45 with acute or convalescent COVID-19. For the CDR3, the DNA is TGTGCCAGCAGCAAAGCGGGGAGGGGGAATTCACCCCTCCACTTT. Protein product: CASSKAGRGNSPLHF.